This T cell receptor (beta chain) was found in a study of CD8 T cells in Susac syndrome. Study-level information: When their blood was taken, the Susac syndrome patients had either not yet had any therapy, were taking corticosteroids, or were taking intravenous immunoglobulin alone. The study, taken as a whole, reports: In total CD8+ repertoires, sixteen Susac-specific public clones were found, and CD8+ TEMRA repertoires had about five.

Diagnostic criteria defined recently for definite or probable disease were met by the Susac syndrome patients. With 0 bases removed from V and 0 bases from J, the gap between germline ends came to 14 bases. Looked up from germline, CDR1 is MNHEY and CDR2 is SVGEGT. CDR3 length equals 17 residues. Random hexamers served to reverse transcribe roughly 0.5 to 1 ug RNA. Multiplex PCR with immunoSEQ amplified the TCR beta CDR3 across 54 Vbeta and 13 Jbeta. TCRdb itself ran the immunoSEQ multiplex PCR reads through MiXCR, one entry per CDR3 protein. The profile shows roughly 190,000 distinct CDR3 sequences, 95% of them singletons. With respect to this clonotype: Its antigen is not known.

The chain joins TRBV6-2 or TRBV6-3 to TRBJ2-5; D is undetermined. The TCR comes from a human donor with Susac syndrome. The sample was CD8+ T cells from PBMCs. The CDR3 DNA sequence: TGTGCCAGCAGTTACTCGTTTCGTAGCTTGGACCAAGAGACCCAGTACTTC. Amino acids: CASSYSFRSLDQETQYF.